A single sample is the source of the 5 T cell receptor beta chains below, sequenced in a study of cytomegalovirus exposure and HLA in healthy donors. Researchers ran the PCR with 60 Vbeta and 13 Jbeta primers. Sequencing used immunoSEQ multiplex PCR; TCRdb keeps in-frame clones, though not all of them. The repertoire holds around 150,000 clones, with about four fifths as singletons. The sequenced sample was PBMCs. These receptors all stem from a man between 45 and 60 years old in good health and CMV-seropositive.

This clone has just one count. CDR3 sequence: CASMTTGETQYF. In DNA, the CDR3 is TGTGCCAGCATGACGACAGGAGAGACCCAGTACTTC. This chain joins TRBV2 and TRBJ2-5; a possible D gene is TRBD1 (6 bases). The germline V and J ends were trimmed by 7 bases and 4 bases, with 10 bases remaining between them. Per the germline V gene, CDR1 is SNHLY and CDR2 is FYNNEI. This CDR3 region has 12 residues. The whole variable domain, filled in from reference TRBV2 and TRBJ2-5, reads EPEVTQTPSHQVTQMGQEVILRCVPISNHLYFYWYRQILGQKVEFLVSFYNNEISEKSEIFDDQFSVERPDGSNFTLKIRSTKLEDSAMYFCASMTTGETQYFGPGTRLLVL.

DNA for the CDR3: TGTGCCAGCAGCTTGTACGGGTCTTCCTACGAGCAGTACTTC. Translation: CASSLYGSSYEQYF. The rearrangement uses TRBV11-1 and TRBJ2-7; D not resolved. Germline lookup yields CDR1 SGHAT and CDR2 FQDESV (reference sequence). The CDR3 totals 14 residues. V lost 3 bases to trimming and J lost 1 base, with 10 bases between them.

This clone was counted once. In nucleotides, the CDR3 is TGCGCCAGCAGCTTGGGCGGGGGCGTCGCCGGGGAGCTGTTTTTT. Translating gives CASSLGGGVAGELFF. The J gene is TRBJ2-2, the V gene TRBV5-1, with a possible D match to TRBD2 (7 bases). Trimming pared 0 bases from V and 6 bases from J, leaving 12 bases between. Germline loops: CDR1 SGHRS, CDR2 YFSETQ. The CDR3 has 15 residues.

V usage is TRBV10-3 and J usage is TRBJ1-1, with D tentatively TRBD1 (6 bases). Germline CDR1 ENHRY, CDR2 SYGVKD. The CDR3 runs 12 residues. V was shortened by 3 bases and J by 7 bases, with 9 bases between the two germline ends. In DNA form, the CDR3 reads TGTGCCATCAGTGAAACAGGGAATGAAGCTTTCTTT. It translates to CAISETGNEAFF.

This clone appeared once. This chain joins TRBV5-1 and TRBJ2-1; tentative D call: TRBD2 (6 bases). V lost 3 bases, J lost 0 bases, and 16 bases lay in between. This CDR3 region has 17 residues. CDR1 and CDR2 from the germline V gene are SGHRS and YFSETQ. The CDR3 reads CASSWTGGASSYNEQFF. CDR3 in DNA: TGCGCCAGCAGCTGGACCGGGGGTGCAAGCTCCTACAATGAGCAGTTCTTC.